The clone carrying this T cell receptor (beta chain) appeared many times. Its cognate antigen is unknown. This sample is part of a study of prognosis after radiotherapy for stage I lung cancer. Across the whole study: In about 14 patients the disease was a newly diagnosed primary stage I lung tumor, whereas 4 to 6 had oligometastatic NSCLC following surgical resection of the primary tumor. Subsequent to radiotherapy, distant metastatic disease emerged in several patients (median approximately seven months), whereas about 16 exhibited no significant progression. The study recorded squamous cell carcinoma in seven patients and adenocarcinoma in 11 to 13. Study results and caveats: Patients with distant metastases had lower Shannon entropy after stereotactic body radiation therapy.

This CDR3 is built from 15 residues. Germline trimming cut 7 bases from V and 2 bases from J; bases unmatched to any gene: 6. CDR1 and CDR2 from the germline V gene are SGHRS and YFSETQ. Genomic DNA was subjected to two-round multiplex PCR for amplification of TCR beta CDR3. Round one of PCR was performed, and it used primers specific to each TRBV and TRBJ gene. TCRdb used MiXCR to reprocess the multiplex PCR reads, holding one entry per CDR3 protein. Of some 56,000 distinct CDR3 sequences listed, around a quarter are singletons. The material was PBMCs, obtained before or after stereotactic body radiation therapy (not recorded which). The rearrangement joins TRBV5-1 to TRBJ2-5; 12 nucleotides line up with TRBD2. This clonotype was obtained from a donor aged 50 or older with non-small cell lung cancer. The DNA of the CDR3 is TGCGCCAGCGGCCCTGGACTAGCGGGGCAAGAGACCCAGTACTTC. Protein sequence: CASGPGLAGQETQYF.